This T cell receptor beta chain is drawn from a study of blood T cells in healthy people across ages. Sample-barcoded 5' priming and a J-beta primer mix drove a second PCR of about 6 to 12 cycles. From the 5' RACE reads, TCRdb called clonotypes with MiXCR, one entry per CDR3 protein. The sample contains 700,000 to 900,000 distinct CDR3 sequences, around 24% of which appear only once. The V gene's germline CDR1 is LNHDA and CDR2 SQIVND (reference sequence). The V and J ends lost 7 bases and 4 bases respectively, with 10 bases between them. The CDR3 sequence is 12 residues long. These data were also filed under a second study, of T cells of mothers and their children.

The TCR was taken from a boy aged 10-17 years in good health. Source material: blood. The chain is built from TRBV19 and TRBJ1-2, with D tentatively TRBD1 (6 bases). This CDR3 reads CASTTQGYGYTF. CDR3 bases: TGTGCCAGTACCACACAGGGCTATGGCTACACCTTC.